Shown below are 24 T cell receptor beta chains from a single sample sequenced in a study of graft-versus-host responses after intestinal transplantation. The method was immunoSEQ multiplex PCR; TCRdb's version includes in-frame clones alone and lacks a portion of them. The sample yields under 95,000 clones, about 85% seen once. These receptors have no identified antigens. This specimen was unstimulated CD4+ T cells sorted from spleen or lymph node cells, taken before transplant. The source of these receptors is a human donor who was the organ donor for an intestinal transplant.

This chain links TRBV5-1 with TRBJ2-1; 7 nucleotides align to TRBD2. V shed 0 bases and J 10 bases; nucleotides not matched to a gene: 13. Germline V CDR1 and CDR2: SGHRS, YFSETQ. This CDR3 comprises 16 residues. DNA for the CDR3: TGCGCCAGCAGCTTGGCGGCGACTAGCCCTCCAGGGGAGCAGTTCTTC. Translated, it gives CASSLAATSPPGEQFF.

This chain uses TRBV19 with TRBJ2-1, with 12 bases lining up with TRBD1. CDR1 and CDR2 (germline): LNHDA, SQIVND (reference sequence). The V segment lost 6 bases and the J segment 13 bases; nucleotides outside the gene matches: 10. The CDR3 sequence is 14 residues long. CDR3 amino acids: CASRNTGTGGGQFF. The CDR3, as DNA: TGTGCCAGTAGGAACACCGGGACAGGGGGCGGACAGTTCTTC.

This chain's CDR3 is CASSRLAGGIADTQYF. In DNA form, the CDR3 reads TGTGCCAGCAGCCGACTAGCGGGAGGGATTGCAGATACGCAGTATTTT. The chain has TRBV14 and TRBJ2-3, with TRBD2 matching over 14 bases. Germline V gene data show CDR1 as SGHDN and CDR2 as FVKESK. The CDR3 is 16 residues long. V trimming: 4 bases; J trimming: 4 bases; junction bases outside the gene matches: 4.

CDR3 in amino acids: CASSLGAGATNYGYTF. The CDR3 DNA follows: TGTGCCAGCAGCCTAGGGGCGGGGGCGACCAACTATGGCTACACCTTC. The chain carries TRBV7-9 and TRBJ1-2; D is perhaps TRBD1 (6 bases). Germline CDR1 reads SEHNR; CDR2 reads FQNEAQ (reference sequence). Trimming removed 5 bases from V and 2 bases from J, with 18 bases in between. The CDR3 length is 16 residues.

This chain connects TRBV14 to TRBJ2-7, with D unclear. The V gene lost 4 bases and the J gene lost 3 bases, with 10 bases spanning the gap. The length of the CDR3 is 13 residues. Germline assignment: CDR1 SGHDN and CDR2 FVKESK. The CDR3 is CASSPRGVYEQYF. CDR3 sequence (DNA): TGTGCCAGCAGCCCCCGCGGTGTCTACGAGCAGTACTTC.

The CDR3 DNA reads TGTGCCAGCAGCGTTCGACTGGGAAACACCATATATTTT. Translating gives CASSVRLGNTIYF. The rearrangement joins TRBV9 to TRBJ1-3, with unresolved D. CDR1 is SGDLS, CDR2 YYNGEE, per germline. V dropped 2 bases and J dropped 4 bases, with 7 bases sitting between them. The CDR3 consists of 13 residues.

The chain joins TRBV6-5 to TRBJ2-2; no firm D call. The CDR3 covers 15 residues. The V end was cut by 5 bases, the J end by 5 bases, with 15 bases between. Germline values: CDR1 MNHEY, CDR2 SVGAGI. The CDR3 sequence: CASSREARGTGELFF. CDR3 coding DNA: TGTGCCAGCAGTCGAGAGGCCAGAGGTACCGGGGAGCTGTTTTTT.

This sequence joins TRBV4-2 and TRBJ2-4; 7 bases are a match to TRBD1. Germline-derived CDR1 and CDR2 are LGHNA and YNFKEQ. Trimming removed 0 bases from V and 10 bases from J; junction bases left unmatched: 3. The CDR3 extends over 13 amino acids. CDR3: CASSQDWGQIQYF. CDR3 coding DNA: TGTGCCAGCAGCCAAGATTGGGGACAGATTCAGTACTTC.

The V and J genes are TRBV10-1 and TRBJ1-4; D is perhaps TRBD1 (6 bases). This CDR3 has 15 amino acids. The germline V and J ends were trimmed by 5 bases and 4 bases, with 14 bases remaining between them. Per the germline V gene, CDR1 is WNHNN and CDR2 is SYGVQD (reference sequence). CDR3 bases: TGCGCCAGCAGTTTTGTGTCAGGGGATAATGAAAAACTGTTTTTT. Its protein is CASSFVSGDNEKLFF.

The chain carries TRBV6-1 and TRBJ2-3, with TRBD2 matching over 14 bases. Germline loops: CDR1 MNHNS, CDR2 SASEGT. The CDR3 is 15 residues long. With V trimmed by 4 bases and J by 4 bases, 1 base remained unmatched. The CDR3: CASSVTSGGADTQYF. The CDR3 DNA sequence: TGTGCCAGCAGTGTGACTAGCGGGGGGGCAGATACGCAGTATTTT.

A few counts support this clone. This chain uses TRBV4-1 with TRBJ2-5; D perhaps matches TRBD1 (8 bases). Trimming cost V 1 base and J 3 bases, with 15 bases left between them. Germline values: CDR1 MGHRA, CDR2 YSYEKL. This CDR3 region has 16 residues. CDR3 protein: CASSQGQGRDKETQYF. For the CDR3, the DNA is TGCGCCAGCAGCCAAGGACAGGGGAGGGACAAAGAGACCCAGTACTTC.

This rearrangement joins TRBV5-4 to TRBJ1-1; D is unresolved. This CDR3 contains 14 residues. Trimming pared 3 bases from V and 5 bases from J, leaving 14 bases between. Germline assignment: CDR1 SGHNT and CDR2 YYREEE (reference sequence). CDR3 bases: TGTGCCAGCAGCTCTTATATCTCGGGAACTGAAGCTTTCTTT. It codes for CASSSYISGTEAFF.

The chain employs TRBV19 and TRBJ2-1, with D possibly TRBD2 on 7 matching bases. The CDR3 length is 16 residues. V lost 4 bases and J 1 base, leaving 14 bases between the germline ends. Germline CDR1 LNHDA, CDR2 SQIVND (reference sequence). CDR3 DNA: TGTGCCAGTAGTAACGGGGCGGGGGCATCCTACAATGAGCAGTTCTTC. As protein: CASSNGAGASYNEQFF.

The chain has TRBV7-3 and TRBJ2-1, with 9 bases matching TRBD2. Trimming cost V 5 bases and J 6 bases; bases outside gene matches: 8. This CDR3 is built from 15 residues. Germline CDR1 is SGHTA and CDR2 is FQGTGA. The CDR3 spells CASSPSGGMVNEQFF. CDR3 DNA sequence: TGTGCCAGCAGCCCGAGCGGGGGGATGGTCAATGAGCAGTTCTTC.

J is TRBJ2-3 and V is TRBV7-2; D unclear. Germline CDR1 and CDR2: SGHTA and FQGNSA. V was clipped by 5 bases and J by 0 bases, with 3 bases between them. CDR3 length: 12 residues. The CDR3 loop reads CASSLSTDTQYF. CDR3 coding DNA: TGTGCCAGCAGCCTTAGCACAGATACGCAGTATTTT.

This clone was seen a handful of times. CDR3 sequence reads: CSVGQGVYEQYF. In nucleotides, the CDR3 is TGCAGCGTTGGACAGGGGGTTTACGAGCAGTACTTC. The chain has TRBV29-1 and TRBJ2-7; 9 nucleotides align to TRBD1. With V trimmed by 4 bases and J by 4 bases, 2 bases remained unmatched. The germline gives CDR1 SQVTM, CDR2 ANQGSEA. CDR3 length equals 12 residues.

The CDR3 spells CATTPLAGAYNEQFF. DNA of the CDR3: TGTGCCACCACTCCTCTAGCGGGGGCCTACAATGAGCAGTTCTTC. The chain couples TRBV6-4 to TRBJ2-1; 10 positions agree with TRBD2. The CDR3 extends over 15 amino acids. V gave up 10 bases and J gave up 2 bases; unmatched junction bases: 8. Germline CDR1 and CDR2: MRHNA and SNTAGT.

In DNA form, the CDR3 reads TGTGCCAGCAGCGTAGAACAGCACTATGGCTACACCTTC. Translating it yields CASSVEQHYGYTF. V gene TRBV9 combines with J gene TRBJ1-2; no definite D call. The CDR3 has 13 amino acids. Germline assignment: CDR1 SGDLS and CDR2 YYNGEE. The germline V and J ends were trimmed by 0 bases and 3 bases, with 6 bases remaining between them.

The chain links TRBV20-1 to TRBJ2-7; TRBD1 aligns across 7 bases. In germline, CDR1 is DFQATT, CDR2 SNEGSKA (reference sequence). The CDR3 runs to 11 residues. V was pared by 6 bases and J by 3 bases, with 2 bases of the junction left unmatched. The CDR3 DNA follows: TGCAGTGCGAGGGACAGCTACGAGCAGTACTTC. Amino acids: CSARDSYEQYF.

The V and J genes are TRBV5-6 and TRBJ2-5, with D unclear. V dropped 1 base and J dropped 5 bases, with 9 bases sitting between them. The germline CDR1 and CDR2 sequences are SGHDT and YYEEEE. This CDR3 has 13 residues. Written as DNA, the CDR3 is TGTGCCAGCAGCTTGCCGGGTGCGGAGACCCAGTACTTC. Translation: CASSLPGAETQYF. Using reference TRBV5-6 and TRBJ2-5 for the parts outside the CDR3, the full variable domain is DAGVTQSPTHLIKTRGQQVTLRCSPKSGHDTVSWYQQALGQGPQFIFQYYEEEERQRGNFPDRFSGHQFPNYSSELNVNALLLGDSALYLCASSLPGAETQYFGPGTRLLVL.

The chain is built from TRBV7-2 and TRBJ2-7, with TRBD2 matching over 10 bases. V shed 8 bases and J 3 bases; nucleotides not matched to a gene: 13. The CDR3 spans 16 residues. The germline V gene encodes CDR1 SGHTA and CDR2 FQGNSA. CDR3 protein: CASGRTSGISIYEQYF. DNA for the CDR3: TGTGCCAGCGGTCGGACTAGCGGTATTTCTATCTACGAGCAGTACTTC.

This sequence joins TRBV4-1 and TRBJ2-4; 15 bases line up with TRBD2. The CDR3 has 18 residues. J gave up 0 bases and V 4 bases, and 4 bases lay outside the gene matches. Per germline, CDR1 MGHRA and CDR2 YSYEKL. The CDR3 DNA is TGCGCCAGCAGCCCCGGACTAGCGGGGGGGATAGCCAAAAACATTCAGTACTTC. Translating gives CASSPGLAGGIAKNIQYF.

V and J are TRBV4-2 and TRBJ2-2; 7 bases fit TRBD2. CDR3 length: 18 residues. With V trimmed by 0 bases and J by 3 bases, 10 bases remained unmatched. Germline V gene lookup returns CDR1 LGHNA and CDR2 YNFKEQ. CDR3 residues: CASSQEAAGRPYTGELFF. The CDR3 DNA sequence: TGTGCCAGCAGCCAAGAGGCAGCGGGAAGGCCCTACACCGGGGAGCTGTTTTTT.

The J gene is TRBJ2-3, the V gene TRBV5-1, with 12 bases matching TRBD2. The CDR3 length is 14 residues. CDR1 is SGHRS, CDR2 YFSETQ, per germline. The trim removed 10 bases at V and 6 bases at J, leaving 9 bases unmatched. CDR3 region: CAPGGLAGGDTQYF. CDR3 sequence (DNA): TGCGCCCCAGGGGGGCTAGCGGGGGGGGATACGCAGTATTTT.